This passage covers 5 T cell receptor beta chains from one sample sequenced in a study of OX40 agonist ivuxolimab in advanced cancers. Libraries were prepared by immunoSEQ multiplex PCR; TCRdb keeps only in-frame clonotypes and omits some of them. The sample contains roughly 30,000 clones, 88% of which appear only once. Material: CD4+ or CD8+ T cells sorted from blood, obtained in a trial of the OX40 agonist ivuxolimab. The source is an adult with an advanced solid tumor such as melanoma, head and neck, liver or kidney cancer.

This rearrangement joins TRBV7-3 to TRBJ1-1; D may be TRBD1 (5 bases). V dropped 5 bases and J dropped 4 bases, with 14 bases sitting between them. From germline, CDR1 is SGHTA and CDR2 FQGTGA. The CDR3 covers 14 residues. The CDR3 region has the DNA TGTGCCAGCAGCGCCAGGGCGCAAATCACTGAAGCTTTCTTT. This codes for CASSARAQITEAFF. Filled out from reference TRBV7-3 and TRBJ1-1, the complete variable domain reads GAGVSQTPSNKVTEKGKYVELRCDPISGHTALYWYRQSLGQGPEFLIYFQGTGAADDSGLPNDRFFAVRPEGSVSTLKIQRTERGDSAVYLCASSARAQITEAFFGQGTRLTVV.

The chain couples TRBV13 to TRBJ2-1; maybe TRBD2 (7 bases). The CDR3 runs to 15 residues. With 3 bases removed from V and 7 bases from J, the gap between germline ends came to 16 bases. The germline V gene encodes CDR1 PRHDT and CDR2 FYEKMQ (reference sequence). CDR3 region: CASSFTGRAWNEQFF. CDR3 bases: TGTGCCAGCAGCTTTACAGGGAGGGCGTGGAATGAGCAGTTCTTC.

V gene TRBV4-2 combines with J gene TRBJ2-1; D perhaps matches TRBD1 (5 bases). V lost 0 bases, J lost 7 bases, and 16 bases lay in between. The CDR3 is 16 amino acids. CDR1 and CDR2 from the germline V gene are LGHNA and YNFKEQ. The CDR3 DNA reads TGTGCCAGCAGCCAAGAAGGGCAGGGATTGAATAATGAGCAGTTCTTC. Amino acids: CASSQEGQGLNNEQFF.

V and J are TRBV4-1 and TRBJ2-5, with 9 nucleotides matching TRBD1. CDR3 size: 14 residues. Germline CDR1 reads MGHRA; CDR2 reads YSYEKL. With 5 bases clipped from V and 2 bases from J, the junction kept 3 bases outside the gene matches. The CDR3 sequence: CASSGQGLQETQYF. For the CDR3, the DNA is TGCGCCAGCAGCGGACAGGGGCTTCAAGAGACCCAGTACTTC.

This chain uses TRBV19 with TRBJ1-4; the D gene is possibly TRBD1 (6 bases). This CDR3 has 14 amino acids. Trimming removed 10 bases from V and 8 bases from J, with 20 bases in between. Germline V gene sequence: CDR1 LNHDA, CDR2 SQIVND (reference sequence). The CDR3 DNA is TGTGCCACCAACCCCGCAGGGGAGTACGAAAAACTGTTTTTT. Protein: CATNPAGEYEKLFF.